One and the same sample provided the 24 T cell receptor beta chains below, sequenced in a study of blood T cell repertoires in COVID-19. Profiling relied on immunoSEQ multiplex PCR, and the TCRdb table lists in-frame clones only, not all of them. The data hold roughly 140,000 clones, with roughly 86% observed a single time. Sequencing was carried out using peripheral blood. These TCRs come from a man between 65 and 85 years old with acute or convalescent COVID-19.

J is TRBJ1-6 and V is TRBV5-8, with D unclear. Germline CDR1 reads SGHTS; CDR2 reads YDEGEE. The V gene lost 3 bases and the J gene lost 6 bases, with 13 bases spanning the gap. This CDR3 is built from 15 residues. In DNA, the CDR3 is TGTGCCAGCAGCTCGGGCGGGCAACCTAATTCACCCCTCCACTTT. It specifies CASSSGGQPNSPLHF. Supplemented by reference TRBV5-8 and TRBJ1-6, the full variable domain reads EAGVTQSPTHLIKTRGQQATLRCSPISGHTSVYWYQQALGLGLQFLLWYDEGEERNRGNFPPRFSGRQFPNYSSELNVNALELEDSALYLCASSSGGQPNSPLHFGNGTRLTVT.

The V call is TRBV19, the J call TRBJ2-2; D not resolved. Germline CDR1 and CDR2: LNHDA and SQIVND (reference sequence). V was cut by 2 bases and J by 4 bases, with 8 bases left in between. The CDR3 is made up of 14 amino acids. The CDR3 here is CASSIPLPTGELFF. In DNA, the CDR3 is TGTGCCAGTAGTATACCCCTTCCCACCGGGGAGCTGTTTTTT.

V and J are TRBV6-1 and TRBJ2-4; 7 bases align to TRBD1. The V gene end was trimmed by 1 base and the J gene end by 5 bases; junction bases not matched to a gene: 2. Germline V gives CDR1 MNHNS, CDR2 SASEGT. This CDR3 is built from 14 residues. CDR3 region: CASSEGGQQNIQYF. The CDR3 DNA is TGTGCCAGCAGTGAAGGGGGACAGCAAAACATTCAGTACTTC.

The CDR3 DNA is TGCGCCAGCAGTCGCCCCGGGACAAAATACGAGCAGTACTTC. Protein sequence: CASSRPGTKYEQYF. The chain uses TRBV23-1 and TRBJ2-7, with D possibly TRBD1 on 6 matching bases. TRBV23-1 is filed as an ORF, its function uncertain. The CDR3 is made up of 14 amino acids. V gave up 4 bases and J gave up 4 bases, with 14 bases separating them.

The V gene is TRBV5-4, the J gene TRBJ2-3, with 10 bases identical to TRBD2. The CDR3 is 15 amino acids. Germline lookup yields CDR1 SGHNT and CDR2 YYREEE (reference sequence). V was clipped by 4 bases and J by 4 bases; unmatched bases: 6. In DNA, the CDR3 is TGTGCCAGCAGCCTAGCGGGAGCCAGCGCAGATACGCAGTATTTT. Protein: CASSLAGASADTQYF.

The rearrangement uses TRBV30 and TRBJ1-2, with a tentative D call TRBD1 (6 bases). CDR3 length: 13 residues. The ends were cut back, 4 bases at V and 2 bases at J, with 11 bases in the middle. The germline CDR1 and CDR2 sequences are GTSNPN and SVGIG (reference sequence). Here the CDR3 DNA reads TGTGCCTGGACGACAGGCCCGAACTATGGCTACACCTTC. This codes for CAWTTGPNYGYTF.

This chain connects TRBV19 to TRBJ1-6, with a tentative D call TRBD1 (6 bases). The germline V and J ends were trimmed by 9 bases and 7 bases, with 16 bases remaining between them. Germline CDR1 reads LNHDA; CDR2 reads SQIVND (reference sequence). This CDR3 has 14 amino acids. The CDR3 nucleotides read TGTGCCAGCAGGACAGCTACTTCCAATTCACCCCTCCACTTT. This encodes CASRTATSNSPLHF.

The rearrangement links TRBV6-1 to TRBJ2-3; D remains unclear. This CDR3 is built from 16 residues. The germline gives CDR1 MNHNS, CDR2 SASEGT. V lost 1 base to trimming and J lost 3 bases, with 14 bases between them. DNA of the CDR3: TGTGCCAGCAGTGAAGATCGACACACAACTACAGATACGCAGTATTTT. Its protein is CASSEDRHTTTDTQYF.

The genes are TRBV7-9 and TRBJ2-2, with D unclear. There are 12 residues in the CDR3. V gave up 2 bases and J gave up 8 bases, with 6 bases separating them. Looked up from germline, CDR1 is SEHNR and CDR2 is FQNEAQ (reference sequence). The CDR3 spells CASSLTLGELFF. CDR3 bases: TGTGCCAGCAGCTTAACCCTAGGGGAGCTGTTTTTT.

This chain joins TRBV5-1 and TRBJ2-5; 11 bases are a match to TRBD1. Per the germline V gene, CDR1 is SGHRS and CDR2 is YFSETQ. V gave up 4 bases and J gave up 1 base; unmatched junction bases: 3. CDR3 length equals 15 residues. CDR3 DNA: TGCGCCAGCAGCGAAGGGACAGGGGGCCAAGAGACCCAGTACTTC. Its protein product is CASSEGTGGQETQYF. The complete variable domain, with remaining parts taken from reference TRBV5-1 and TRBJ2-5, reads KAGVTQTPRYLIKTRGQQVTLSCSPISGHRSVSWYQQTPGQGLQFLFEYFSETQRNKGNFPGRFSGRQFSNSRSEMNVSTLELGDSALYLCASSEGTGGQETQYFGPGTRLLVL.

The chain couples TRBV3-1 (or the pseudogene TRBV3-2) to TRBJ2-5; TRBD1 aligns across 8 bases. V lost 3 bases to trimming and J lost 8 bases; unmatched junction nucleotides: 11. The germline gives CDR1 LGHDT, CDR2 YNNKEL (reference sequence). The CDR3 consists of 15 residues. The CDR3 DNA reads as TGTGCCAGCAGCCAGCTAGCGACAGGGGCAATAACCCAGTACTTC. Encoded protein: CASSQLATGAITQYF.

The rearrangement joins TRBV6-5 to TRBJ2-1, with 10 positions matching TRBD2. Per germline, CDR1 MNHEY and CDR2 SVGAGI. The CDR3 runs to 13 residues. V lost 10 bases and J lost 6; bases outside the gene matches: 6. CDR3 nucleotides: TGTGCCATTAAAGCGGGAGGGGGCAATGAGCAGTTCTTC. This encodes CAIKAGGGNEQFF.

The chain joins TRBV7-9 to TRBJ2-7; unclear D gene. Trimming cost V 2 bases and J 7 bases, with 12 bases left between them. CDR3 length: 13 residues. The germline V gene has CDR1 SEHNR and CDR2 FQNEAQ (reference sequence). The CDR3 DNA is TGTGCCAGCAGCTTATTGGGCAGTGTGGAGCAGTACTTC. It encodes CASSLLGSVEQYF.

The V gene is TRBV7-6, the J gene TRBJ2-1, with D perhaps matching TRBD2 (6 bases). CDR3 length: 11 residues. Germline CDR1 SGHVS, CDR2 FNYEAQ. Deletions cut 4 bases from V and 10 bases from J, with 8 bases between. The CDR3 sequence: CASSSSGEQFF. In DNA form, the CDR3 reads TGTGCCAGCAGCTCAAGCGGGGAGCAGTTCTTC.

V usage is TRBV11-3 and J usage is TRBJ2-3, with D maybe TRBD1 (6 bases). Trimming left V 5 bases short and J 4 bases short, with 25 bases between. CDR1 is SGHNT, CDR2 YENEEA, per germline. The CDR3 extends over 18 amino acids. The CDR3 coding sequence is TGTGCCAGCAGCCGCGGGCGAATAGCAGGGGTTAACGCAGATACGCAGTATTTT. Amino acids: CASSRGRIAGVNADTQYF.

The chain is built from TRBV10-3 and TRBJ1-2; 8 bases agree with TRBD1. Germline loops: CDR1 ENHRY, CDR2 SYGVKD. Unmatched junction bases numbered 7, after V lost 3 bases and J lost 1 base. The CDR3 runs 16 residues. The CDR3 nucleotides read TGTGCCATCAGTGATTTCAACAGGGGGAGTAACTATGGCTACACCTTC. Its protein is CAISDFNRGSNYGYTF.

The V gene is TRBV5-1, the J gene TRBJ1-1; 7 bases are shared with TRBD1. V was pared by 4 bases and J by 3 bases, with 6 bases of the junction left unmatched. Germline V lookup: CDR1 SGHRS, CDR2 YFSETQ. The CDR3 runs 14 residues. As DNA, the CDR3 is TGCGCCAGCAGCCTAACCGGGACAGACACTGAAGCTTTCTTT. The encoded protein is CASSLTGTDTEAFF.

Worth noting for this clone: At the DNA level, this CDR3 is encoded by other sequences in the same sample as well. This chain connects TRBV3-1 (or the pseudogene TRBV3-2) to TRBJ1-2; the match to TRBD1 covers 7 bases. Germline V lookup: CDR1 LGHDT, CDR2 YNNKEL (reference sequence). The CDR3 has 13 amino acids. With 1 base clipped from V and 7 bases from J, the junction kept 3 bases outside the gene matches. The CDR3 loop reads CASSQGQGGGYTF. The CDR3, as DNA: TGTGCCAGCAGCCAAGGACAGGGCGGTGGCTACACCTTC.

V and J are TRBV19 and TRBJ2-1, with a possible D match to TRBD2 (7 bases). The CDR3 runs 15 residues. The V and J ends lost 10 bases and 6 bases respectively, with 22 bases between them. Per the germline V gene, CDR1 is LNHDA and CDR2 is SQIVND (reference sequence). CDR3: CATKGPGGFGNEQFF. CDR3 DNA: TGTGCCACCAAAGGCCCGGGGGGCTTCGGCAATGAGCAGTTCTTC.

In DNA, the CDR3 is TGTGCCAGCAGCGTAGGCCAGCGGGTATTCACCGGGGAGCTGTTTTTT. It codes for CASSVGQRVFTGELFF. V usage is TRBV9 and J usage is TRBJ2-2; a possible D gene is TRBD2 (6 bases). CDR1 and CDR2 from the germline V gene are SGDLS and YYNGEE. The CDR3 contains 16 residues. Trimming cost V 0 bases and J 4 bases, with 13 bases left between them.

For this clone: The sample carries other DNA sequences with the same CDR3. The chain joins TRBV19 to TRBJ1-2; 10 nucleotides match TRBD1. This CDR3 is built from 13 residues. Germline loops: CDR1 LNHDA, CDR2 SQIVND (reference sequence). Trimming removed 6 bases from V and 4 bases from J; junction bases left unmatched: 2. The CDR3 region is CASRRDRGYGYTF. CDR3 in DNA: TGTGCCAGTAGACGGGACAGGGGCTATGGCTACACCTTC.

The V gene is TRBV21-1, the J gene TRBJ1-6. TRBV21-1 is an annotated pseudogene. This CDR3 is built from 19 residues. In DNA form, the CDR3 reads TGTGCCAGCAGCCGAACCCAATCGGGGTCGGAACACCATAATTCACCCCTCCACTTT. It translates to CASSRTQSGSEHHNSPLHF.

The chain is built from TRBV28 and TRBJ1-1; 7 bases map to TRBD1. The germline gives CDR1 MDHEN, CDR2 SYDVKM. This CDR3 has 13 amino acids. With 5 bases clipped from V and 7 bases from J, the junction kept 7 bases outside the gene matches. The CDR3 sequence is CASSPRQGSEAFF. The CDR3 region has the DNA TGTGCCAGCAGTCCTAGACAGGGCAGTGAAGCTTTCTTT.

The rearrangement uses TRBV7-6 and TRBJ2-2; TRBD2 aligns across 10 bases. The CDR3 spans 16 residues. V trimming: 5 bases; J trimming: 1 base; junction bases outside the gene matches: 4. CDR1 and CDR2 from the germline V gene are SGHVS and FNYEAQ. The CDR3 region has the DNA TGTGCCAGCAGCGCCCGGACTAGCGGGAACACCGGGGAGCTGTTTTTT. It is translated as CASSARTSGNTGELFF.